This TCR beta chain stems from a study of cytomegalovirus exposure and HLA in healthy donors. Both 60 Vbeta primers and 13 Jbeta primers went into the PCR. Libraries were prepared by immunoSEQ multiplex PCR; TCRdb keeps only in-frame clonotypes and omits some of them. The table records around 89,000 clones, around 85% of them present only once. Of note for this clone: The antigen is not known.

Findings and caveats of the study: While the bulk of TCR sequences proved rare, some public TCRs turned up in many donors. Later, TCR association rates were found to vary by HLA locus, highest for DRB1 and lowest for HLA-C.

The CDR3 contains 17 residues. V trimming: 8 bases; J trimming: 5 bases; junction bases outside the gene matches: 18. CDR1 LNHNV and CDR2 YYDKDF come from the germline V gene (reference sequence). This receptor was obtained from a girl aged 2-10 years in good health and CMV-seropositive. The source material was PBMCs. The J gene is TRBJ2-1, the V gene TRBV15, with TRBD1 identical over 7 bases. The CDR3 region has the DNA TGTGCCACCGGCGGTGCTCCGGGACAGCCCTCGAACAATGAGCAGTTCTTC. This gives the protein CATGGAPGQPSNNEQFF.